This is a list of T cell receptor beta chains from one sample in a study of cytomegalovirus exposure and HLA in healthy donors. The data were produced by immunoSEQ multiplex PCR, yet TCRdb's version contains in-frame clones alone and is incomplete. The listing contains about 60,000 clones. The material sequenced was PBMCs. The origin of the receptors is a man aged 45 to 65 in good health and CMV-seropositive. CDR3s include the opening cysteine and the closing phenylalanine or tryptophan. Each record gives: V gene, D gene, J gene, CDR3 protein, CDR3 DNA. A D gene is named only where the DNA matches it firmly.

V gene: TRBV6-4
D gene: NA
J gene: TRBJ2-7
CDR3 protein: CASSESGGLYEQYF
CDR3 DNA: TGTGCCAGCAGTGAGTCCGGGGGGCTCTACGAGCAGTACTTC

V gene: TRBV18
D gene: NA
J gene: TRBJ2-5
CDR3 protein: CASSPLATQETQYF
CDR3 DNA: TGTGCCAGCTCACCATTGGCAACCCAAGAGACCCAGTACTTC

V gene: TRBV6-1
D gene: NA
J gene: TRBJ2-7
CDR3 protein: CASSVNFRTNEQYF
CDR3 DNA: TGTGCCAGCAGTGTGAACTTCCGGACAAACGAGCAGTACTTC

V gene: TRBV4-1
D gene: NA
J gene: TRBJ1-3
CDR3 protein: CASSPPLSGSSGNTIYF
CDR3 DNA: TGCGCCAGCAGCCCCCCTTTGTCGGGGAGCTCTGGAAACACCATATATTTT

V gene: TRBV1
D gene: NA
J gene: TRBJ1-5
CDR3 protein: CTSSQEKGTGTSNQPQHF
CDR3 DNA: TGCACCAGCAGCCAAGAAAAGGGGACAGGGACCAGCAATCAGCCCCAGCATTTT

V gene: TRBV28
D gene: TRBD1
J gene: TRBJ1-2
CDR3 protein: CASSPPGQGAGGYTF
CDR3 DNA: TGTGCCAGCAGTCCACCGGGACAGGGGGCAGGGGGCTACACCTTC

V gene: TRBV4-3
D gene: NA
J gene: TRBJ2-1
CDR3 protein: CASSQGTAGLRYNEQFF
CDR3 DNA: TGCGCCAGCAGCCAGGGGACGGCGGGACTCAGATACAATGAGCAGTTCTTC

V gene: TRBV6-5
D gene: TRBD1
J gene: TRBJ2-7
CDR3 protein: CASSPLTGNEQYF
CDR3 DNA: TGTGCCAGCAGTCCGCTGACAGGGAACGAGCAGTACTTC

V gene: TRBV4-3
D gene: NA
J gene: TRBJ1-2
CDR3 protein: CASSQERGSNYGYTF
CDR3 DNA: TGCGCCAGCAGCCAAGAAAGGGGATCTAACTATGGCTACACCTTC

V gene: TRBV28
D gene: NA
J gene: TRBJ2-7
CDR3 protein: CASSLPGGEQYF
CDR3 DNA: TGTGCCAGCAGTTTACCAGGGGGGGAGCAGTACTTC

V gene: TRBV9
D gene: TRBD1
J gene: TRBJ1-1
CDR3 protein: CASSGQGATEAFF
CDR3 DNA: TGTGCCAGCAGCGGACAGGGGGCGACTGAAGCTTTCTTT

V gene: TRBV7-2
D gene: NA
J gene: TRBJ1-1
CDR3 protein: CASSLALGSAEAFF
CDR3 DNA: TGTGCCAGCAGCTTAGCGCTGGGGAGTGCTGAAGCTTTCTTT

V gene: TRBV29-1
D gene: TRBD1
J gene: TRBJ2-2
CDR3 protein: CSVWTGGTGELFF
CDR3 DNA: TGCAGCGTTTGGACAGGGGGGACCGGGGAGCTGTTTTTT

V gene: TRBV19
D gene: NA
J gene: TRBJ1-4
CDR3 protein: CASSIFAGKGEKLFF
CDR3 DNA: TGTGCCAGTAGTATATTTGCGGGTAAGGGCGAAAAACTGTTTTTT

V gene: TRBV19
D gene: TRBD1
J gene: TRBJ1-2
CDR3 protein: CASIGTGGVYGYTF
CDR3 DNA: TGTGCCAGTATTGGGACAGGGGGCGTCTATGGCTACACCTTC

V gene: TRBV5-1
D gene: TRBD1
J gene: TRBJ2-7
CDR3 protein: CASRGTGGALEQYF
CDR3 DNA: TGCGCCAGCAGGGGGACAGGGGGTGCGTTGGAGCAGTACTTC

V gene: TRBV4-1
D gene: NA
J gene: TRBJ2-2
CDR3 protein: CASSQVPGIGSTGELFF
CDR3 DNA: TGCGCCAGCAGCCAAGTTCCGGGGATCGGTTCCACCGGGGAGCTGTTTTTT

V gene: TRBV6-5
D gene: TRBD1
J gene: TRBJ1-1
CDR3 protein: CASSYRTGAAEAFF
CDR3 DNA: TGTGCCAGCAGTTACAGGACAGGCGCAGCTGAAGCTTTCTTT

V gene: TRBV5-6
D gene: NA
J gene: TRBJ1-6
CDR3 protein: CASSSRGLRNSPLHF
CDR3 DNA: TGTGCCAGCAGCTCGAGAGGCTTGCGGAATTCACCCCTCCACTTT

V gene: TRBV7-6
D gene: NA
J gene: TRBJ1-5
CDR3 protein: CASSLGSGINQPQHF
CDR3 DNA: TGTGCCAGCAGCTTAGGGTCCGGGATCAATCAGCCCCAGCATTTT

V gene: TRBV4-2
D gene: TRBD2
J gene: TRBJ2-1
CDR3 protein: CASSQSESGGIYNEQFF
CDR3 DNA: TGTGCCAGCAGCCAGAGTGAGAGCGGGGGGATTTACAATGAGCAGTTCTTC